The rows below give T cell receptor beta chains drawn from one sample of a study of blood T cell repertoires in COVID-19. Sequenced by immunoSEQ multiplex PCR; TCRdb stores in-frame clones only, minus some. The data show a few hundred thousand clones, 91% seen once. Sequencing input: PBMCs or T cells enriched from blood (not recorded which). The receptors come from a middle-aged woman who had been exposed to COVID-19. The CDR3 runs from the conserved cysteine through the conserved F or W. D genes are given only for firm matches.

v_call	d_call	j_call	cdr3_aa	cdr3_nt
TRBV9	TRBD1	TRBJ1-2	CASSVVGQGDYTF	TGTGCCAGCAGCGTAGTGGGACAGGGCGACTACACCTTC
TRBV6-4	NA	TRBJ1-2	CASSEGAGYGYTF	TGTGCCAGCAGTGAGGGGGCGGGCTATGGCTACACCTTC
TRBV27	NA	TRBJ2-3	CASSLFGFPRADTQYF	TGTGCCAGCAGTTTATTCGGCTTTCCCAGGGCAGATACGCAGTATTTT
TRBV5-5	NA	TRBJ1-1	CASSLAGGNTEAFF	TGTGCCAGCAGCTTGGCAGGAGGGAACACTGAAGCTTTCTTT
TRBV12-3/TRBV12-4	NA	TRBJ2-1	CASSLRGLDEQFF	TGTGCCAGCAGTTTAAGGGGGTTGGATGAGCAGTTCTTC
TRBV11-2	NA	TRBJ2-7	CASSSFLGEVYF	TGTGCCAGCAGCTCCTTTCTCGGAGAGGTTTACTTC
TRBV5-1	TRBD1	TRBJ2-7	CASSGGDRVMEQYF	TGCGCCAGCAGCGGTGGAGACAGGGTCATGGAGCAGTACTTC
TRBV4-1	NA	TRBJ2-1	CASSQVLGGSPYNEQFF	TGCGCCAGCAGCCAAGTACTGGGCGGGTCCCCCTACAATGAGCAGTTCTTC
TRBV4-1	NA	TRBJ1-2	CASSRQANYGYTF	TGCGCCAGCAGCCGACAGGCTAACTATGGCTACACCTTC
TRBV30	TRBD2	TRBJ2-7	CAWSVQGTSGGRFREQYF	TGTGCCTGGAGTGTACAAGGGACTAGCGGGGGCAGGTTCCGTGAGCAGTACTTC